A single sample is the source of the 4 T cell receptor beta chains below, sequenced in a study of blood T cells in healthy people across ages. Through a sample-barcoded 5' primer and a J-beta primer mix, a second PCR was run for roughly 6 to 12 cycles. TCRdb passed the 5' RACE reads through MiXCR, listing each CDR3 protein once. This repertoire shows roughly 680,000 distinct CDR3 sequences, more than 40% found once; its top ten account for roughly a third. Sequences were obtained from blood. The source is a woman in her sixties or seventies in good health.

This chain connects TRBV7-9 to TRBJ2-7; D unclear. V gave up 1 base and J gave up 7 bases, with 17 bases separating them. Germline V gives CDR1 SEHNR, CDR2 FQNEAQ (reference sequence). CDR3 length: 15 amino acids. CDR3 bases: TGTGCCAGCAGCTTAGGGGTGAGCTCCTACAATGAGCAGTACTTC. It codes for CASSLGVSSYNEQYF.

The rearrangement joins TRBV20-1 to TRBJ2-7; possibly TRBD2 for D (6 bases). The CDR3 has 15 residues. Per germline, CDR1 DFQATT and CDR2 SNEGSKA (reference sequence). V was cut by 6 bases and J by 3 bases, with 21 bases left in between. The CDR3 sequence is CSAAGGPREIYEQYF. The CDR3 bases are TGCAGTGCCGCCGGAGGGCCAAGGGAGATCTACGAGCAGTACTTC.

CDR3 sequence: CSVPGTSSYNEQFF. Written as DNA, the CDR3 is TGCAGTGTCCCAGGGACTAGTTCCTACAATGAGCAGTTCTTC. The chain employs TRBV20-1 and TRBJ2-1; 8 bases align to TRBD2. With 7 bases clipped from V and 1 base from J, the junction kept 6 bases outside the gene matches. This CDR3 has 14 residues. Germline V gene data show CDR1 as DFQATT and CDR2 as SNEGSKA (reference sequence).

This clonotype was picked up one time. The CDR3 DNA is TGTGCCAGTAGTCTCACCGGGACCCCCTCCGAGCAGTACTTC. This encodes CASSLTGTPSEQYF. The chain combines TRBV19 with TRBJ2-5; D is tentatively TRBD1 or TRBD2 (5 bases each). The tail of the sequence fits TRBJ2-7 better, so the J call may be wrong. The length of the CDR3 is 14 residues. Germline values: CDR1 LNHDA, CDR2 SQIVND (reference sequence).